This T cell receptor beta chain comes out of a study of T cell responses to AZD1222 COVID-19 vaccine. The study's findings and limits: Receipt of two AZD1222 doses was followed by a rise in Spike-specific TCR breadth and depth. Most donors were white British and more were female, and clonal diversity was possibly underestimated.

The germline V and J ends were trimmed by 4 bases and 1 base, with 7 bases remaining between them. Germline lookup yields CDR1 ENHRY and CDR2 SYGVKD. The length of the CDR3 is 13 residues. Comment on this clone: Its target is not known.

Sequenced by immunoSEQ multiplex PCR; TCRdb stores in-frame clones only, minus some. The sample includes approximately 150,000 clones, 70% to 90% of them seen just once. The sequenced sample was peripheral blood, obtained 28 days after the second dose of the MenACWY control vaccine. J is TRBJ1-2 and V is TRBV10-3, with D unclear. The receptor was isolated from an adult who received the MenACWY meningococcal vaccine as a control. The chain's CDR3 is CAISVEVNYGYTF. CDR3 coding DNA: TGTGCCATCAGTGTGGAGGTTAACTATGGCTACACCTTC.